What follows describes a single T cell receptor (beta chain). This entry is derived from a study of blood T cell repertoires in COVID-19. Study information: Donors in the United States, Italy and Spain gave samples during acute or convalescent COVID-19. PBMCs, B-cell-depleted T cells, or T cells were the source of the cDNA or gDNA that made up the material.

This CDR3 is built from 15 residues. In germline, CDR1 is SNHLY, CDR2 FYNNEI. With 8 bases clipped from V and 4 bases from J, the junction kept 9 bases outside the gene matches. As originally analysed: Estimates of nucleated cell counts were drawn from the amplification of reference gene primers. Repertoires were generated with immunoSEQ multiplex PCR, while TCRdb's copy carries only in-frame clones and drops some. The V and J calls and clone size were taken over from that table, and D and trimming were inferred from the DNA. The sample has around 380,000 clones; about 80% are singletons. Sequenced sample: peripheral blood. This chain links TRBV2 with TRBJ2-3, with 10 bases fitting TRBD1. The TCR originated in a human donor with acute or convalescent COVID-19. The donor label of this sample is uncertain. The chain's CDR3 is CASLYRDRGPDTQYF. CDR3 in DNA: TGTGCCAGCCTTTACCGGGACAGGGGCCCAGATACGCAGTATTTT.